The clone carrying this T cell receptor (beta chain) came up many times. As yet, its antigen is unknown. At one of its ends the junction is not consistent with the germline gene, which may arise from a read error. Time point denoted: newly diagnosed GD, antithyroid drugs for less than 3 months. RNA extracted from PBMCs served as the sequencing template. This specimen belongs to a study of regulatory T cells in long-lasting Graves disease. Points from the study as a whole: Favored usage of TRBV28, TRBJ1-2 and TRBJ2-5 was recorded in persistent disease. Persistent patients had a count of shared public clonotypes (approximately 3,000) that exceeded that of new patients (approximately 1,000). Peripheral blood was the sole material, not thyroid tissue.

From germline, CDR1 is SGHRS and CDR2 YFSETQ. CDR3 length: 12 residues. Construction of the TCR beta libraries employed iRepertoire HTBI primers in conjunction with Arm-PCR of CDR3 regions. Via MiXCR, TCRdb re-called the multiplex PCR reads, giving one row per CDR3 protein. The sample carries 540,000 or so distinct CDR3 sequences, approximately 15% recorded once. The sample also formed part of further work on T cells in Graves' hyperthyroidism and ophthalmopathy. According to that study: Researchers ran a first-round RT-PCR on the TCR CDR3 using the HTBI primer set.

The sample here was peripheral blood mononuclear cells (PBMCs), taken at new diagnosis, from a patient treated with antithyroid drugs. The sequence was obtained from a man aged 30-40 years with Graves disease. The V gene is TRBV5-1, the J gene TRBJ1-1, with D tentatively TRBD1 (5 bases). CDR3 loop: CASRGEHTEAFF. The CDR3, as DNA: TGTGCCAGCCGAGGGGAACACACTGAAGCTTTCTTT.